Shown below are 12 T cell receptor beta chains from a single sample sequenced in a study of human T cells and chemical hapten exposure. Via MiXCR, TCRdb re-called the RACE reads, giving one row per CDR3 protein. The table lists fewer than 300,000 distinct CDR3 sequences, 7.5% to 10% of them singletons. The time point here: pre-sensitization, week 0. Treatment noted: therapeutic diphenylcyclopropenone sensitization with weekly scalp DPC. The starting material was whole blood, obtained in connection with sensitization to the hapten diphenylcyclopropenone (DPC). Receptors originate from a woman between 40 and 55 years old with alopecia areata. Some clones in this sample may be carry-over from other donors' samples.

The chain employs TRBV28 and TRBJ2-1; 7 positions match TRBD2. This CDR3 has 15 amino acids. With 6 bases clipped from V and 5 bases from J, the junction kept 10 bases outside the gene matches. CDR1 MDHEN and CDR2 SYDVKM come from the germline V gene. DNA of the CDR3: TGTGCCAGCAGCTGGGGGGGGACTGCTGACAATGAGCAGTTCTTC. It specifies CASSWGGTADNEQFF.

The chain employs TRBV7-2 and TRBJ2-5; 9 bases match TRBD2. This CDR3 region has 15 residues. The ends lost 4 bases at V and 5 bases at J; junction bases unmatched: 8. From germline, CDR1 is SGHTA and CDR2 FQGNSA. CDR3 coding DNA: TGTGCCAGCAGCTCCCAGACTAGCGGAGGGGAGACCCAGTACTTC. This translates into CASSSQTSGGETQYF.

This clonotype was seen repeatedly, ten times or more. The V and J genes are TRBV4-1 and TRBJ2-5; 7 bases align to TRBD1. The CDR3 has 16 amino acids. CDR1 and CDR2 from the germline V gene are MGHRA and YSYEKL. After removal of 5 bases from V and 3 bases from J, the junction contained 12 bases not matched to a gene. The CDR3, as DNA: TGCGCCAGCAGCTTGCGACCCCAGACAGGGAAAGAGACCCAGTACTTC. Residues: CASSLRPQTGKETQYF.

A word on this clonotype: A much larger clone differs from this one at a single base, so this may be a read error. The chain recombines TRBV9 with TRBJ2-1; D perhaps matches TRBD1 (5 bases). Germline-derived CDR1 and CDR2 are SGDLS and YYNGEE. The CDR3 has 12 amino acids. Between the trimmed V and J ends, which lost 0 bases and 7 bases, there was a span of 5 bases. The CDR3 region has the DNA TGTGCCAGCAGCGTAGAGGGGAATGAGCAGTTCTTC. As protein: CASSVEGNEQFF.

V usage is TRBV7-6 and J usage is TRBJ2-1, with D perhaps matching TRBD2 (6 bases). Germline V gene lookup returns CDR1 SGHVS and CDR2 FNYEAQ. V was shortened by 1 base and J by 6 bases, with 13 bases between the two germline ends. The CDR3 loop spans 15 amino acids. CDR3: CASSLEADYFNEQFF. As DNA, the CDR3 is TGTGCCAGCAGCTTAGAGGCGGACTACTTCAATGAGCAGTTCTTC.

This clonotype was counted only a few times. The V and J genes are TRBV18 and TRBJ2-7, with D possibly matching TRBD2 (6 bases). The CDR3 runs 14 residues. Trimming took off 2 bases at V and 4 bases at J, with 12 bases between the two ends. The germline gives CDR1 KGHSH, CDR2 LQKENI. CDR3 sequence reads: CASSPGAGGYEQYF. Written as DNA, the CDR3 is TGTGCCAGCTCACCAGGCGCTGGGGGGTACGAGCAGTACTTC. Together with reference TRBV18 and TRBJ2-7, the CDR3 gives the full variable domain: NAGVMQNPRHLVRRRGQEARLRCSPMKGHSHVYWYRQLPEEGLKFMVYLQKENIIDESGMPKERFSAEFPKEGPSILRIQQVVRGDSAAYFCASSPGAGGYEQYFGPGTRLTVT.

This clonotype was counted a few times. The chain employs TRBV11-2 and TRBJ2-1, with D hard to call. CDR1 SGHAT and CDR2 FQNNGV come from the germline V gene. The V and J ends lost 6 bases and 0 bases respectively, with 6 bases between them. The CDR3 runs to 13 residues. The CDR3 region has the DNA TGTGCCAGCAGGCTAAGCTCCTACAATGAGCAGTTCTTC. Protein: CASRLSSYNEQFF.

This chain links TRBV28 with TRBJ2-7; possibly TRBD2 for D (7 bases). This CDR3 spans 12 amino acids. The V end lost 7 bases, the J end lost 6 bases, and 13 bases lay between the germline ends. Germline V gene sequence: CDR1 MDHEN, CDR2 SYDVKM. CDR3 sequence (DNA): TGTGCCAGCATTGGGGGGGCGAGCGAGCAGTACTTC. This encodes CASIGGASEQYF.

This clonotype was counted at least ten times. CDR3 amino acids: CASSPPGENQPQHF. CDR3 nucleotides: TGTGCCAGCTCACCACCGGGGGAAAATCAGCCCCAGCATTTT. V and J are TRBV18 and TRBJ1-5; possible D gene TRBD1, 5 bases. Between the trimmed V and J ends, which lost 0 bases and 4 bases, there was a span of 7 bases. Germline CDR1 is KGHSH and CDR2 is LQKENI. The CDR3 runs to 14 residues.

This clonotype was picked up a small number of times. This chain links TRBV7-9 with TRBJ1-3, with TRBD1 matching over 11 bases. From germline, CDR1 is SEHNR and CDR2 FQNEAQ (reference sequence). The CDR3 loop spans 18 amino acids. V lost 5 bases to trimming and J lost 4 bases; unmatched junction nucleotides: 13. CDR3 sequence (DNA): TGTGCCAGCAGCCAAAAATTCCGGGACAGGGGGTCCGGAAACACCATATATTTT. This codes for CASSQKFRDRGSGNTIYF.

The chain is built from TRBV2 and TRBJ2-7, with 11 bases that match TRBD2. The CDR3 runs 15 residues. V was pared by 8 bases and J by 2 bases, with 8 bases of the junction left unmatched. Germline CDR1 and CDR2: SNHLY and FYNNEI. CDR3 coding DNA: TGTGCCAGCGGGGAGCTTAGCGGGAGGGCCTACGAGCAGTACTTC. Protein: CASGELSGRAYEQYF.

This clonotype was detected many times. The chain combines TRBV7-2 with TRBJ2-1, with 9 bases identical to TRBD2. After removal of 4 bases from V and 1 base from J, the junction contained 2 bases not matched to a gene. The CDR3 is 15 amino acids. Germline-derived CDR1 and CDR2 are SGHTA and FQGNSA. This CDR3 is CASSSTSGSYNEQFF. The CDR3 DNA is TGTGCCAGCAGCTCTACTAGCGGGTCCTACAATGAGCAGTTCTTC.